A selection of T cell receptor beta chains follows, all from one sample in a study of T cells in Graves' hyperthyroidism and ophthalmopathy. TCRdb re-called the multiplex PCR reads through MiXCR, storing one row per CDR3 protein. Of fewer than 900,000 distinct CDR3 sequences in the sample, 18% were seen once. Sample: blood. These receptors all come from a woman in her fifties or sixties with Graves' hyperthyroidism that later progressed to Graves' ophthalmopathy. Both conserved end residues are part of each CDR3. D genes are given only for firm matches. Size tells how often a clone was seen (once, few, many) or the class of an expanded clone, and some rows leave it out.

j_call v_call cdr3_length d_call clone_size cdr3_aa cdr3_nt
TRBJ1-1 TRBV20-1 13 - few CSAPTGVLTEAFF TGCAGTGCCCCAACCGGGGTCCTCACTGAAGCTTTCTTT
TRBJ2-7 TRBV6-5 17 TRBD1 - CASSYAPPGQGVYEQYF TGTGCCAGCAGTTATGCGCCGCCGGGACAGGGGGTATACGAGCAGTACTTC
TRBJ2-7 TRBV7-8 14 TRBD1 many CASSFRDRAYEQYF TGTGCCAGCAGCTTCCGGGACAGGGCCTACGAGCAGTACTTC
TRBJ2-3 TRBV18 12 - - CASSSGWDTQYF TGTGCCAGCTCATCGGGATGGGATACGCAGTATTTT
TRBJ2-7 TRBV6-2/TRBV6-3 13 - - CASSSSGYYEQYF TGTGCCAGCAGTTCTTCAGGGTACTACGAGCAGTACTTC
TRBJ2-5 TRBV6-1 16 TRBD1 - CASSATPGQLGETQYF TGTGCCAGCAGTGCCACTCCGGGACAGCTAGGGGAGACCCAGTACTTC
TRBJ1-4 TRBV6-5 17 - few CASRSTRDVTRNEKLFF TGTGCCAGCAGATCAACACGGGACGTAACACGGAATGAAAAACTGTTTTTT
TRBJ1-1 TRBV7-3 13 - many CASSLLMNTEAFF TGTGCCAGCAGCTTACTAATGAACACTGAAGCTTTCTTT
TRBJ2-5 TRBV7-3 14 - many CASSSNGVQETQYF TGTGCCAGCAGCTCCAACGGAGTCCAAGAGACCCAGTACTTC
TRBJ2-1 TRBV7-9 14 TRBD2 - CASNHALAGDEQFF TGTGCCAGCAATCACGCCCTAGCGGGGGATGAGCAGTTCTTC
TRBJ1-1 TRBV28 17 - - CASSIQWGRLGNTEAFF TGTGCCAGCAGTATCCAATGGGGACGTCTGGGGAACACTGAAGCTTTCTTT
TRBJ2-1 TRBV3-1 16 TRBD2 - CASSQILAGLNNEQFF TGTGCCAGCAGCCAAATACTAGCGGGTTTGAACAATGAGCAGTTCTTC
TRBJ1-1 TRBV7-2 13 - - CASSLQGLGEAFF TGTGCCAGCAGCTTACAGGGGTTGGGTGAAGCTTTCTTT
TRBJ1-2 TRBV6-4 15 - - CASSDSRSRGHGYTF TGTGCCAGCAGTGACTCGAGAAGCAGGGGACATGGCTACACCTTC
TRBJ2-1 TRBV7-8 16 - - CASSKLQESSYNEQFF TGTGCCAGCAGCAAACTACAGGAAAGCTCCTACAATGAGCAGTTCTTC
TRBJ1-5 TRBV29-1 15 TRBD1 many CSVTGTGNSNQPQHF TGCAGCGTGACCGGGACAGGTAATAGCAATCAGCCCCAGCATTTT
TRBJ2-7 TRBV7-2 14 - - CASSFQIGAYEQYF TGTGCCAGCAGCTTCCAGATCGGGGCCTACGAGCAGTACTTC
TRBJ2-5 TRBV5-6 13 TRBD2 many CASSLRLAGVVYF TGTGCCAGCAGCTTGCGGCTAGCGGGTGTTGTGTACTTC
TRBJ1-1 TRBV5-1 15 - many CASSVDIFMNTEAFF TGCGCCAGCAGCGTGGACATATTCATGAACACTGAAGCTTTCTTT
TRBJ2-5 TRBV5-1 16 TRBD1 - CASSLRGDRTQETQYF TGCGCCAGCAGCTTGCGCGGGGACAGGACGCAAGAGACCCAGTACTTC
TRBJ1-5 TRBV6-1 15 - few CASSDGHFSNQPQHF TGTGCCAGCAGCGATGGACACTTTAGCAATCAGCCCCAGCATTTT
TRBJ2-6 TRBV5-1 17 - - CASSLGGLVSGANVLTF TGCGCCAGCAGCTTAGGGGGACTGGTCTCTGGGGCCAACGTCCTGACTTTC
TRBJ1-1 TRBV3-1 13 - many CASSQGPGQEAFF TGTGCCAGCAGCCAAGGTCCCGGACAGGAAGCTTTCTTT
TRBJ2-3 TRBV5-1 15 TRBD2 many CASSFLTGGTDTQYF TGCGCCAGCAGCTTCTTGACGGGGGGGACAGATACGCAGTATTTT
TRBJ2-1 TRBV18 15 - - CASSPDSNPYNEQFF TGTGCCAGCTCACCTGACAGTAACCCCTACAATGAGCAGTTCTTC
TRBJ1-2 TRBV29-1 14 - many CSVGDGGLGYGYTF TGCAGCGTTGGAGATGGGGGCCTGGGGTATGGCTACACCTTC
TRBJ1-1 TRBV2 12 - many CASSYYTGIAFF TGTGCCAGCAGTTATTACACAGGTATAGCTTTCTTT
TRBJ1-5 TRBV19 16 TRBD1 - CASSNLRTGSNQPQHF TGTGCCAGTAGTAACCTACGGACAGGGAGCAATCAGCCCCAGCATTTT
TRBJ2-2 TRBV7-3 18 TRBD2 few CASSPAGLAGPGGGELFF TGTGCCAGCAGCCCGGCGGGACTAGCGGGGCCGGGCGGCGGGGAGCTGTTTTTT
TRBJ2-3 TRBV11-2 13 - many CASSLLLTDTQYF TGTGCCAGCAGCTTACTGCTTACAGATACGCAGTATTTT
TRBJ1-2 TRBV9 15 - many CASSVEGGEISGYTF TGTGCCAGCAGCGTAGAGGGCGGGGAGATAAGTGGCTACACCTTC
TRBJ1-6 TRBV27 16 - - CASSLSFGSYNSPLHF TGTGCCAGCAGTTTATCGTTCGGCTCCTATAATTCACCCCTCCACTTT